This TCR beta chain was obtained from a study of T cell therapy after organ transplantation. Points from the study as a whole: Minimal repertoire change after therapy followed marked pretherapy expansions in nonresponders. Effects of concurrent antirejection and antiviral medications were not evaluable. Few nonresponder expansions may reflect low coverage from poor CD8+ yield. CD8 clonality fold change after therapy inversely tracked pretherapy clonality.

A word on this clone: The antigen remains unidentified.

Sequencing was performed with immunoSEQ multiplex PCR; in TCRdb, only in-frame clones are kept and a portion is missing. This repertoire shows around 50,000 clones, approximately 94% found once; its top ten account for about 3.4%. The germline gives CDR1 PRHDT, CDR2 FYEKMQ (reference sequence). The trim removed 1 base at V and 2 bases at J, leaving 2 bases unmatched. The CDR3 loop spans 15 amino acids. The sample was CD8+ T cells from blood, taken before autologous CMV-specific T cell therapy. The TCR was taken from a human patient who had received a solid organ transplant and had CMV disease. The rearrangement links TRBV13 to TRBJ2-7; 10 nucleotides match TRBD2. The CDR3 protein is CASSLASGSTYEQYF. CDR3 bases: TGTGCCAGCAGCTTAGCTAGCGGGAGCACCTACGAGCAGTACTTC.